This is a list of T cell receptor beta chains from one sample in a study of CD8+CD57+ T cells in acquired aplastic anemia. A single record per CDR3 protein comes from TCRdb applying MiXCR to the reads. The data show roughly 120,000 distinct CDR3 sequences, 55% to 70% seen once. Specimen: sorted CD4+, CD8+, or CD8+CD57+ T cells (not recorded which) from PBMCs. These receptors were taken from a human donor with aplastic anemia. Each CDR3 is given without its conserved first and last residue. A row's size may be missing; if present it is once, few, many or a size class.

J gene: TRBJ2-7; V gene: TRBV29-1; clone size: few; CDR3 protein: SVESGGRGTYEQY
J gene: TRBJ1-2; V gene: TRBV10-3; clone size: -; CDR3 protein: AISEWREGYT
J gene: TRBJ2-3; V gene: TRBV29-1; clone size: few; CDR3 protein: SVEALARRTDTQY
J gene: TRBJ2-3; V gene: TRBV29-1; clone size: -; CDR3 protein: SASGTSGTSTDTRY
J gene: TRBJ1-1; V gene: TRBV7-2; clone size: -; CDR3 protein: ASSLATGGTNTEAF
J gene: TRBJ2-2; V gene: TRBV5-1; clone size: -; CDR3 protein: ASSSMGGAHTGELF
J gene: TRBJ2-1; V gene: TRBV24-1; clone size: many; CDR3 protein: ATTPGLGGYEQF
J gene: TRBJ1-3; V gene: TRBV24-1; clone size: -; CDR3 protein: ATSSRGLSGNTIY
J gene: TRBJ2-3; V gene: TRBV19; clone size: -; CDR3 protein: ASSIYRPTGADTQY
J gene: TRBJ1-2; V gene: TRBV29-1; clone size: -; CDR3 protein: SVGWGAGAYGYT
J gene: TRBJ2-7; V gene: TRBV5-1; clone size: many; CDR3 protein: ASSFEGSSYEQY
J gene: TRBJ1-3; V gene: TRBV19; clone size: many; CDR3 protein: ASSSGTGSIAGNTIY
J gene: TRBJ2-5; V gene: TRBV9; clone size: -; CDR3 protein: ASRVGPLLETQY
J gene: TRBJ2-2; V gene: TRBV19; clone size: -; CDR3 protein: ASSKPGQGAGELF
J gene: TRBJ1-2; V gene: TRBV12-3/TRBV12-4; clone size: many; CDR3 protein: ASSLGTDRESGYT
J gene: TRBJ1-5; V gene: TRBV7-2; clone size: -; CDR3 protein: ASSSINPNQPQH
J gene: TRBJ1-2; V gene: TRBV7-9; clone size: many; CDR3 protein: ASSPPGGDYGYT
J gene: TRBJ1-3; V gene: TRBV20-1; clone size: once; CDR3 protein: SATRDRGNTIY
J gene: TRBJ1-2; V gene: TRBV9; clone size: -; CDR3 protein: ASTETNYGYT
J gene: TRBJ2-7; V gene: TRBV4-1; clone size: many; CDR3 protein: ASSHRGDSYEQY
J gene: TRBJ1-6; V gene: TRBV10-3; clone size: -; CDR3 protein: AISESMRRNSPLH
J gene: TRBJ2-7; V gene: TRBV24-1; clone size: -; CDR3 protein: ATSEGALSSYEQY
J gene: TRBJ1-2; V gene: TRBV20-1; clone size: -; CDR3 protein: SARGGAHGYT
J gene: TRBJ2-7; V gene: TRBV19; clone size: once; CDR3 protein: ASSNGGTIYEQY
J gene: TRBJ1-1; V gene: TRBV2; clone size: -; CDR3 protein: ASTQGSFAF
J gene: TRBJ2-2; V gene: TRBV7-8; clone size: -; CDR3 protein: ASSPDPGELF
J gene: TRBJ1-6; V gene: TRBV7-2; clone size: -; CDR3 protein: ASSLIQNSPLH
J gene: TRBJ2-3; V gene: TRBV20-1; clone size: few; CDR3 protein: STRGSGTDTQY
J gene: TRBJ1-5; V gene: TRBV19; clone size: -; CDR3 protein: ASRRAISNQPQH
J gene: TRBJ2-1; V gene: TRBV7-2; clone size: -; CDR3 protein: ARRGYNEQF
J gene: TRBJ2-5; V gene: TRBV2; clone size: -; CDR3 protein: ASSKKETQY
J gene: TRBJ1-2; V gene: TRBV7-9; clone size: -; CDR3 protein: ASTLGTGRTHGYT
J gene: TRBJ1-5; V gene: TRBV19; clone size: -; CDR3 protein: ASNPTGGGDQPQH
J gene: TRBJ1-5; V gene: TRBV7-9; clone size: many; CDR3 protein: ASSFGQGVQPQH
J gene: TRBJ2-1; V gene: TRBV12-3/TRBV12-4; clone size: many; CDR3 protein: ASRQGWYNEQF
J gene: TRBJ2-3; V gene: TRBV20-1; clone size: -; CDR3 protein: SARRLAGSTDTQY
J gene: TRBJ2-3; V gene: TRBV20-1; clone size: -; CDR3 protein: SARIGTDTQY
J gene: TRBJ1-6; V gene: TRBV2; clone size: -; CDR3 protein: ASSEDSRYNSPLH
J gene: TRBJ2-3; V gene: TRBV5-1; clone size: -; CDR3 protein: ASSLYGRGTDTQY
J gene: TRBJ2-7; V gene: TRBV20-1; clone size: few; CDR3 protein: SVGTLSTYEQY
J gene: TRBJ1-5; V gene: TRBV2; clone size: -; CDR3 protein: ASIGGTGGNQPQH
J gene: TRBJ2-1; V gene: TRBV29-1; clone size: many; CDR3 protein: SVEDRRDPYNEQF
J gene: TRBJ1-6; V gene: TRBV19; clone size: -; CDR3 protein: ATLGQANSPLH
J gene: TRBJ2-1; V gene: TRBV6-6; clone size: -; CDR3 protein: ASSYSTGAGQNEQF
J gene: TRBJ2-3; V gene: TRBV11-1; clone size: few; CDR3 protein: ASSLGGLAGKTSTDTQY
J gene: TRBJ2-7; V gene: TRBV10-3; clone size: few; CDR3 protein: AISESALYEQY
J gene: TRBJ2-1; V gene: TRBV7-2; clone size: many; CDR3 protein: ASSPAASGGNEQF
J gene: TRBJ1-1; V gene: TRBV3-1; clone size: -; CDR3 protein: ASSQGSGSTEAF
J gene: TRBJ2-7; V gene: TRBV24-1; clone size: -; CDR3 protein: ATSRDRDPYEQY
J gene: TRBJ1-5; V gene: TRBV7-9; clone size: -; CDR3 protein: ASSRPGQGASSDQPQH
J gene: TRBJ2-3; V gene: TRBV10-3; clone size: -; CDR3 protein: AISENREGGTQY
J gene: TRBJ2-3; V gene: TRBV7-2; clone size: many; CDR3 protein: ASSTTSSTDTQY
J gene: TRBJ1-5; V gene: TRBV15; clone size: few; CDR3 protein: ATSRAGQGWNQPQH
J gene: TRBJ2-2; V gene: TRBV2; clone size: -; CDR3 protein: AGSWGNTGELF
J gene: TRBJ1-6; V gene: TRBV7-6; clone size: -; CDR3 protein: ASSLAGSPLH